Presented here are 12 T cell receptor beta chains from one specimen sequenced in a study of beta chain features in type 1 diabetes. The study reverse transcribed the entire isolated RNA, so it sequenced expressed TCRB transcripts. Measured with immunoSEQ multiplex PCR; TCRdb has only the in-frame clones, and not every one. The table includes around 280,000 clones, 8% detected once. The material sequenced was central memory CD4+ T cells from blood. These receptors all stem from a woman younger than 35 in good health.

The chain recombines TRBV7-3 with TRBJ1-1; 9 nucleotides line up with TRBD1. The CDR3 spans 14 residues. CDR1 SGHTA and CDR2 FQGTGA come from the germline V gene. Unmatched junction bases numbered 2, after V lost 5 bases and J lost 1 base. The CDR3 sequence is CASSRDRANTEAFF. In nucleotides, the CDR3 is TGTGCCAGCAGCCGGGACAGGGCGAACACTGAAGCTTTCTTT.

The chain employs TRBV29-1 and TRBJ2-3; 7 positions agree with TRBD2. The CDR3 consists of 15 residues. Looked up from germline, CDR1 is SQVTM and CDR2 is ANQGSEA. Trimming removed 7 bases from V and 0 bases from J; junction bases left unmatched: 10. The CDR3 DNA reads TGCAGCGCCTACGTTTTGCGGGAGAGCACAGATACGCAGTATTTT. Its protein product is CSAYVLRESTDTQYF.

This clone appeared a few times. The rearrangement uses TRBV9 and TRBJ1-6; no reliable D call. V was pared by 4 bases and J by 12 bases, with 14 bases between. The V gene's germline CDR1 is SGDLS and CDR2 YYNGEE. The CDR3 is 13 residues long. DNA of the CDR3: TGTGCCAGCAGCTCAGAGGGAATCAGACCCCTCCACTTT. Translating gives CASSSEGIRPLHF.

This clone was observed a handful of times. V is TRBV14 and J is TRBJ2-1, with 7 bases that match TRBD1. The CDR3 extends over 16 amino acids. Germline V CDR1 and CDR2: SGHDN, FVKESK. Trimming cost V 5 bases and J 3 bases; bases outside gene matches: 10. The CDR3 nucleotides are TGTGCCAGCAGCTTTCGACAGGGTGCCATCTACAATGAGCAGTTCTTC. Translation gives CASSFRQGAIYNEQFF. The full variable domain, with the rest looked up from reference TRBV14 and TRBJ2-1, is EAGVTQFPSHSVIEKGQTVTLRCDPISGHDNLYWYRRVMGKEIKFLLHFVKESKQDESGMPNNRFLAERTGGTYSTLKVQPAELEDSGVYFCASSFRQGAIYNEQFFGPGTRLTVL.

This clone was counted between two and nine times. The CDR3 protein is CSARARGEQFF. The CDR3 coding sequence is TGCAGTGCTAGAGCGAGAGGTGAGCAGTTCTTC. The V call is TRBV20-1, the J call TRBJ2-1, with unresolved D. V lost 1 base to trimming and J lost 9 bases, with 7 bases between them. This CDR3 contains 11 residues. CDR1 is DFQATT, CDR2 SNEGSKA, per germline (reference sequence).

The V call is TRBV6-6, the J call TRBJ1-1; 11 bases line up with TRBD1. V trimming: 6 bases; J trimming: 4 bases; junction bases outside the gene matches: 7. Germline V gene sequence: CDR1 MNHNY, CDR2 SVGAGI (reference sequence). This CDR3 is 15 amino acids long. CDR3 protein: CASSKGQGGSTEAFF. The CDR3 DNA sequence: TGTGCCAGCAGCAAGGGACAGGGGGGAAGCACTGAAGCTTTCTTT.

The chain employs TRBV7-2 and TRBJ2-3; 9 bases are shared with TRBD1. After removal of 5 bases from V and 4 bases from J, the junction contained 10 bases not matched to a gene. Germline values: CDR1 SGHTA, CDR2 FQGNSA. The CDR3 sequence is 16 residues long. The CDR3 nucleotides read TGTGCCAGCAGCACCTACAGGGGGCGGGCGGCAGATACGCAGTATTTT. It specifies CASSTYRGRAADTQYF.

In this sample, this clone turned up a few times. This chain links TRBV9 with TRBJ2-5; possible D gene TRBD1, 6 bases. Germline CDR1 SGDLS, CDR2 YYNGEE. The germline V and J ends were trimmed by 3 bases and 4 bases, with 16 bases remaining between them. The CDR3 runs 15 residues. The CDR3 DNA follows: TGTGCCAGCAGCGGCGACAGGTGGCGGACAGAGACCCAGTACTTC. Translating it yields CASSGDRWRTETQYF. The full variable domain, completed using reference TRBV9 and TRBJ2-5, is DSGVTQTPKHLITATGQRVTLRCSPRSGDLSVYWYQQSLDQGLQFLIQYYNGEERAKGNILERFSAQQFPDLHSELNLSSLELGDSALYFCASSGDRWRTETQYFGPGTRLLVL.

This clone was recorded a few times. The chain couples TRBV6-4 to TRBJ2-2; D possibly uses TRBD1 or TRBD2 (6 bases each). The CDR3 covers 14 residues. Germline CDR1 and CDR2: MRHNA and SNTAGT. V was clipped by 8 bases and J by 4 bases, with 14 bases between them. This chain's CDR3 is CASSQGRLTGELFF. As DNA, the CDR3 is TGTGCCAGCTCCCAGGGGAGGCTCACCGGGGAGCTGTTTTTT.

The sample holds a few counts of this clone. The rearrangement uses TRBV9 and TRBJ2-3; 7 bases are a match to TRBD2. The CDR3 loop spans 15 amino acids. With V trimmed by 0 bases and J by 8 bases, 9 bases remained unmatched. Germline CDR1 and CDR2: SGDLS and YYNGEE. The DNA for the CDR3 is TGTGCCAGCAGCGTAGTTGGGGAGCCGGGAGGTACGCAGTATTTT. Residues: CASSVVGEPGGTQYF.

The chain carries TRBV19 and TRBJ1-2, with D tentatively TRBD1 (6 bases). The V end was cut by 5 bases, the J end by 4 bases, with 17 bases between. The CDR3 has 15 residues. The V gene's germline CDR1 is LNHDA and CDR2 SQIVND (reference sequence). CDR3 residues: CASSPSGGWGYGYTF. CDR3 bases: TGTGCCAGTAGTCCGAGCGGGGGCTGGGGCTATGGCTACACCTTC.

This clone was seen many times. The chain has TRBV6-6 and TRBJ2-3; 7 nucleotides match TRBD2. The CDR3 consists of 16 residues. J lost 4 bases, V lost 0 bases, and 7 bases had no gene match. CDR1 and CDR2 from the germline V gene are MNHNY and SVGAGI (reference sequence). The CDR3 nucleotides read TGTGCCAGCAGTTACTCGGGCGGGAGCCGGCCAGATACGCAGTATTTT. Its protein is CASSYSGGSRPDTQYF.